These T cell receptor beta chains were read from a single sample in a study of CD8 T cells in Susac syndrome. TCRdb ran MiXCR on the immunoSEQ multiplex PCR reads and lists one entry per CDR3 protein. Of under 200,000 distinct CDR3 sequences listed, roughly 94% are singletons. The material sequenced was CD4+ T cells from PBMCs. These receptors were taken from a human donor in good health. Both conserved end residues are part of each CDR3. Some rows mark clone size as missing; the rest say once, few, many or name a class of expanded clone.

>TRBV9|.|TRBJ2-4
CASSPRDRKDIQYF
>TRBV29-1|.|TRBJ1-3
CSVVTQAGNTIYF
>TRBV27|.|TRBJ2-2
CASSPGQGGTGELFF
>TRBV27|.|TRBJ2-3
CASRGGPLRKDTQYF
>TRBV3-1|.|TRBJ2-1
CASSQDAGAREQFF
>TRBV11-2|.|TRBJ2-6
CASSTRTSGANVLTF
>TRBV15|.|TRBJ1-2
CATSPRQGFGYTF
>TRBV30|.|TRBJ1-5
CAWSTGDYSNQPQHF
>TRBV19|.|TRBJ2-7
CASNANEDYEQYF
>TRBV29-1|.|TRBJ2-3
CSVEELTDTQYF
>TRBV23-1|.|TRBJ2-6
CASSQYRAGTGANVLTF
>TRBV29-1|.|TRBJ1-2
CSADINRGYTF
>TRBV3-1|.|TRBJ1-1
CASSQGGITEAFF
>TRBV5-1|.|TRBJ2-2
CASSFIPENTGELFF
>TRBV20-1|.|TRBJ2-2
CSARDGWGYFTGELFF
>TRBV5-1|once|TRBJ2-1
CASSLGSGRSHEQFF
>TRBV7-2|.|TRBJ1-5
CASSLRPQHF
>TRBV27|once|TRBJ2-3
CASSLWVADTQYF
>TRBV5-6|.|TRBJ1-2
CASSRRGGYTF
>TRBV2|.|TRBJ2-1
CASLGWTGLGNEQFF
>TRBV4-3|.|TRBJ1-4
CASSQDAGVNEKLFF
>TRBV24-1|.|TRBJ2-5
CATSGATPETQYF
>TRBV6-2/TRBV6-3|few|TRBJ2-1
CASKGWVNEQFF
>TRBV29-1|.|TRBJ2-4
CSAVLGQTYKNIQYF
>TRBV28|.|TRBJ2-1
CASREGLAGDNEQFF